This T cell receptor (beta chain) was retrieved from a study of T cell responses to AZD1222 COVID-19 vaccine. The study, taken as a whole, reports: CD4 TCRs covered the whole spike, strongest at regions 160-218 and 743-854. The sample set comprised mostly white British donors with more females, and clonal diversity was possibly underestimated. Spike-specific TCR breadth and depth rose after two AZD1222 doses.

Method: immunoSEQ multiplex PCR; TCRdb's copy keeps in-frame clones and lacks some. This sample carries about 120,000 clones, around 85% of them seen once, and the ten largest clones take roughly 4.3%. Concerning this clone: Its specificity is not known.

The CDR3 is 11 residues long. Between the trimmed V and J ends, which lost 2 bases and 5 bases, there was a span of 3 bases. The V gene's germline CDR1 is MNHNY and CDR2 SVGAGI (reference sequence). The material was peripheral blood, obtained on day 0 of MenACWY control vaccination. The chain recombines TRBV6-6 with TRBJ2-5; D remains unclear. The clonotype comes from an adult in good health. The DNA of the CDR3 is TGTGCCAGCAGTTACGAGGAGACCCAGTACTTC. It codes for CASSYEETQYF.